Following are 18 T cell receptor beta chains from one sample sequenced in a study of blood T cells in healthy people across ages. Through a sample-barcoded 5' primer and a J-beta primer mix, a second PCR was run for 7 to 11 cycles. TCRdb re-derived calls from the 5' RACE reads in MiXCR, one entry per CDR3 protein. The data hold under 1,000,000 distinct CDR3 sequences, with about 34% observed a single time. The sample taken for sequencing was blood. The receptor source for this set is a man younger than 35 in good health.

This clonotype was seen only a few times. The DNA of the CDR3 is TGTGCCAGCAGCCAAGGTCAGGGGAGGTATCAGCCCCAGCATTTT. This encodes CASSQGQGRYQPQHF. This sequence joins TRBV3-1 and TRBJ1-5; TRBD1 is a possible D gene (6 bases). The CDR3 is 15 residues long. CDR1 is LGHDT, CDR2 YNNKEL, per germline (reference sequence). Trimming cost V 1 base and J 5 bases, with 12 bases left between them. Variable domain in full (rest from reference TRBV3-1 and TRBJ1-5): DTAVSQTPKYLVTQMGNDKSIKCEQNLGHDTMYWYKQDSKKFLKIMFSYNNKELIINETVPNRFSPKSPDKAHLNLHINSLELGDSAVYFCASSQGQGRYQPQHFGDGTRLSIL.

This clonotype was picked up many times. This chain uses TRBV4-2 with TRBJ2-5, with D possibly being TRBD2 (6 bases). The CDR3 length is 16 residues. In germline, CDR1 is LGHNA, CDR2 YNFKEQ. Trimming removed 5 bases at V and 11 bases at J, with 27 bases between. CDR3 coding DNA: TGTGCCAGCAGCAGTTTCGGGGGAGGTGGGTACAATGAGCAGTACTTC. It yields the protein CASSSFGGGGYNEQYF.

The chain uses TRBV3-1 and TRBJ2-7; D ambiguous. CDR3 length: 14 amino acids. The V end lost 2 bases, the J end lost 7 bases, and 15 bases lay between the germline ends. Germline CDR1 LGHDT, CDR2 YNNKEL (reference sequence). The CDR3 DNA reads TGTGCCAGCAGCCAACCGCCCTCCTACAATGAGCAGTACTTC. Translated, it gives CASSQPPSYNEQYF.

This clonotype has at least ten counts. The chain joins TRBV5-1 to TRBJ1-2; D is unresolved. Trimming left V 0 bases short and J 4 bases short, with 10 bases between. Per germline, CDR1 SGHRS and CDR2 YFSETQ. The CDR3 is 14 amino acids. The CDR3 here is CASSLESGLYGYTF. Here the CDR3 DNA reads TGCGCCAGCAGCTTGGAGTCTGGACTCTATGGCTACACCTTC. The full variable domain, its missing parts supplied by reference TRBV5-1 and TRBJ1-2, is KAGVTQTPRYLIKTRGQQVTLSCSPISGHRSVSWYQQTPGQGLQFLFEYFSETQRNKGNFPGRFSGRQFSNSRSEMNVSTLELGDSALYLCASSLESGLYGYTFGSGTRLTVV.

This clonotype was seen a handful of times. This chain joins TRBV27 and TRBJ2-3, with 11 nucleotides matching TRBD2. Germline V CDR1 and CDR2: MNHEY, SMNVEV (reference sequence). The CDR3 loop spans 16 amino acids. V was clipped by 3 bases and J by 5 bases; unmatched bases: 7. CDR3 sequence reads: CASSLAVSGGGDTQYF. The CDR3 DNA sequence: TGTGCCAGCAGTTTGGCCGTTAGCGGGGGGGGAGATACGCAGTATTTT.

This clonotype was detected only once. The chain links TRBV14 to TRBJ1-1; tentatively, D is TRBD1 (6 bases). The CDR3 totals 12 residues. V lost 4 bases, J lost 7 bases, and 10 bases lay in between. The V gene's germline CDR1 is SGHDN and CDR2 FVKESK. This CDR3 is CASSRGGGEAFF. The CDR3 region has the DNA TGTGCCAGCAGCCGAGGGGGGGGTGAAGCTTTCTTT.

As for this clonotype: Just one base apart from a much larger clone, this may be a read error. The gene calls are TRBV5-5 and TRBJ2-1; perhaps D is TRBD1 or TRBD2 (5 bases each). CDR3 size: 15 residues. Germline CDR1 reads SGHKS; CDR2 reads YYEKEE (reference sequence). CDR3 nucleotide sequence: TGTACCAGCAGCCCGAACCGGGACCCATACAATGAGCAGTTCTTC. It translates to CTSSPNRDPYNEQFF.

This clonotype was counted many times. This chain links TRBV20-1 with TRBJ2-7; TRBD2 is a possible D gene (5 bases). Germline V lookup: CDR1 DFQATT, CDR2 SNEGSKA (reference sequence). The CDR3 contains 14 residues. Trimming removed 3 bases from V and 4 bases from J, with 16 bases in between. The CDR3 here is CSASLSSRYYEQYF. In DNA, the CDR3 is TGCAGTGCTAGCTTGTCTAGCAGGTATTACGAGCAGTACTTC.

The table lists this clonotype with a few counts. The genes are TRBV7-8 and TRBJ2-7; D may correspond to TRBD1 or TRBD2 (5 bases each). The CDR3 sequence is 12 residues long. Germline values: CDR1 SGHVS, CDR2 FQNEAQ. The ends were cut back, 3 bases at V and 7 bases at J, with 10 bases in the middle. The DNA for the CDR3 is TGTGCCAGCAGCTTTTGGGACGGTGAGCAGTACTTC. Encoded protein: CASSFWDGEQYF.

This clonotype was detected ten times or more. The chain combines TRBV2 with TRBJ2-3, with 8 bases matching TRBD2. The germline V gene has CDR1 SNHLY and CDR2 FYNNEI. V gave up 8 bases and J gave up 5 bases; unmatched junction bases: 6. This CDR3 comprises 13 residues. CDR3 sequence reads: CASVRGGIDTQYF. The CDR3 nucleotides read TGTGCCAGCGTACGGGGGGGAATAGATACGCAGTATTTT.

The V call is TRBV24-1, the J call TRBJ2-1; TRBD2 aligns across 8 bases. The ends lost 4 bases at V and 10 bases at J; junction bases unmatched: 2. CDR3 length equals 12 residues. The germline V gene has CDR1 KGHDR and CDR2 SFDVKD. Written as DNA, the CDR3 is TGTGCCACCAGTGACTCGGGGGGGGAGCAGTTCTTC. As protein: CATSDSGGEQFF.

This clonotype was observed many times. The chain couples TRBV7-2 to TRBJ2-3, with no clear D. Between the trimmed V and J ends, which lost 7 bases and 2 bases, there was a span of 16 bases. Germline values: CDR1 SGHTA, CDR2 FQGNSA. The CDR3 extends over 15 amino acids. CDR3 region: CASTPTPVATDTQYF. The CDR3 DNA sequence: TGTGCCAGCACCCCAACCCCCGTGGCCACAGATACGCAGTATTTT.

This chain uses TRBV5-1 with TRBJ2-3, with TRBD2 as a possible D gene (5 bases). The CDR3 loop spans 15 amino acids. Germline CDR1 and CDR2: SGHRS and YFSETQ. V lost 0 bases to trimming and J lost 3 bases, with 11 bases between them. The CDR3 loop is CASSLEDWRTDTQYF. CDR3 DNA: TGCGCCAGCAGCTTGGAGGATTGGAGGACAGATACGCAGTATTTT. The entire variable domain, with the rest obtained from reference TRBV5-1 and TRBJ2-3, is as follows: KAGVTQTPRYLIKTRGQQVTLSCSPISGHRSVSWYQQTPGQGLQFLFEYFSETQRNKGNFPGRFSGRQFSNSRSEMNVSTLELGDSALYLCASSLEDWRTDTQYFGPGTRLTVL.

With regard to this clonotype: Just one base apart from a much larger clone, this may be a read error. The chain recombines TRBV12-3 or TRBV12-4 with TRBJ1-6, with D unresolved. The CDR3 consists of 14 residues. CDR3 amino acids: CTSSFGAYNSPLHF. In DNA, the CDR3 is TGTACCAGCAGTTTCGGGGCCTATAATTCACCCCTCCACTTT.

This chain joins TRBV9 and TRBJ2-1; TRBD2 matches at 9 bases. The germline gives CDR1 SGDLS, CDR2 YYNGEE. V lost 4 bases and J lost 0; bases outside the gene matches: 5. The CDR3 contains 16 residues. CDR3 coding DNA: TGTGCCAGCAGCACGGGAGCGGGGGGCTCCTACAATGAGCAGTTCTTC. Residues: CASSTGAGGSYNEQFF.

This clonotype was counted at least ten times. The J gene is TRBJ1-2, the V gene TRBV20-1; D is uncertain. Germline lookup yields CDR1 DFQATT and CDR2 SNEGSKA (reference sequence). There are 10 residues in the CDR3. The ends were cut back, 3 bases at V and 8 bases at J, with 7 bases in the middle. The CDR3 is CSARGYGYTF. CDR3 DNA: TGCAGTGCTAGGGGTTACGGCTACACCTTC.

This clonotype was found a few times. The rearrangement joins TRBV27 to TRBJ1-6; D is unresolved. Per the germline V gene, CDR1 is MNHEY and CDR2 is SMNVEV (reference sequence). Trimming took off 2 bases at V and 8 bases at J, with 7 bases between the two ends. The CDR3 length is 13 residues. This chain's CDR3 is CASSLRIYSPLHF. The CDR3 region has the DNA TGTGCCAGCAGTTTACGCATCTATTCACCCCTCCACTTT.

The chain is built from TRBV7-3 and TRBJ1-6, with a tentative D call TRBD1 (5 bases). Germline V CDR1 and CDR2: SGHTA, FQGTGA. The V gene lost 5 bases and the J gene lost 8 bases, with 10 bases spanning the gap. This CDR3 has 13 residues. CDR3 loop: CASSRDRDSPLHF. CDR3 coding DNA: TGTGCCAGCAGCCGGGACCGAGATTCACCCCTCCACTTT.